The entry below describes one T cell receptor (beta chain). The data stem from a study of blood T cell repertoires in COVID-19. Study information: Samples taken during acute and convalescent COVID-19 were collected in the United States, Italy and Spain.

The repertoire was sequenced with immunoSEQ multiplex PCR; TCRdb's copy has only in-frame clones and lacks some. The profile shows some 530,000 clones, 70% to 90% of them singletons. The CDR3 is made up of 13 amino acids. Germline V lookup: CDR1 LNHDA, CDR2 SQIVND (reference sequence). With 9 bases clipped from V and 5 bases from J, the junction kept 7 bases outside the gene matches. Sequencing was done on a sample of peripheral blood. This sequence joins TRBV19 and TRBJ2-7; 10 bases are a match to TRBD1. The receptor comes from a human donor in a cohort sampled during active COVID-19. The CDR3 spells CASKGQGINEQYF. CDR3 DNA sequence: TGTGCCAGCAAGGGACAGGGGATCAACGAGCAGTACTTC.